The 21 T cell receptor beta chains in this list originate from one sample, sequenced in a study of Graves' ophthalmopathy and Graves' hyperthyroidism (dated by TCRdb to about 2018). The reads were generated on an Illumina HiSeq 2000. For repertoire sequencing, TCR beta CDR3 regions were amplified from RNA transcripts. HTBI primers and the Qiagen OneStep RT-PCR kit were used in a first-round RT-PCR, which was followed by a second-round multiplex PCR, size selection and purification. TCRdb reanalyzed the raw reads on its own, using fastp at Q25 for trimming and MiXCR for clone calling, and kept in-frame beta chains. Here each entry gathers all rows of one CDR3 protein and keeps the most common genes and DNA. This sample gives about 700,000 distinct CDR3 sequences in total; roughly two fifths of them show up just once. The ten largest clones add up to approximately 46% of the sample. Sequencing was performed on peripheral blood. The receptors originated from an adult man with Graves' ophthalmopathy.

CDR3: CSAKVGEQYF. In DNA, the CDR3 is TGCAGTGCTAAAGTCGGAGAGCAGTACTTC. The chain recombines TRBV20-1 with TRBJ2-7; D remains unclear. The V end was cut by 4 bases, the J end by 7 bases, with 8 bases between. The CDR3 has 10 amino acids. The germline V gene has CDR1 DFQATT and CDR2 SNEGSKA (reference sequence).

The chain recombines TRBV7-8 with TRBJ1-1, with 11 bases that match TRBD1. J was trimmed by 10 bases and V by 5 bases; bases with no gene match: 6. The germline CDR1 and CDR2 sequences are SGHVS and FQNEAQ. The CDR3 is made up of 13 amino acids. DNA for the CDR3: TGTGCCAGCAGCAAAAGGACAGGGGGCGTAGCTTTCTTT. This codes for CASSKRTGGVAFF.

V is TRBV7-8 and J is TRBJ2-7; TRBD1 agrees at 9 bases. TRBJ2-1 explains the end of the DNA better; the J call may be wrong. The CDR3 contains 14 residues. From germline, CDR1 is SGHVS and CDR2 FQNEAQ. The CDR3 loop is CASSHPGQGYEQFF. The DNA of the CDR3 is TGTGCCAGCAGCCACCCGGGACAGGGCTATGAGCAGTTCTTC.

In its sample, this clonotype was seen a few times. The chain links TRBV7-8 to TRBJ1-5, with D perhaps TRBD1 (6 bases). The germline V and J ends were trimmed by 1 base and 0 bases, with 13 bases remaining between them. This CDR3 has 17 amino acids. The germline CDR1 and CDR2 sequences are SGHVS and FQNEAQ. In DNA form, the CDR3 reads TGTGCCAGCAGCTTAGTTGTGACAGGTTATAGCAATCAGCCCCAGCATTTT. Amino acids: CASSLVVTGYSNQPQHF. The variable domain in full, with the rest retrieved from reference TRBV7-8 and TRBJ1-5, is GAGVSQSPRYKVAKRGQDVALRCDPISGHVSLFWYQQALGQGPEFLTYFQNEAQLDKSGLPSDRFFAERPEGSVSTLKIQRTQQEDSAVYLCASSLVVTGYSNQPQHFGDGTRLSIL.

The CDR3 region is CASSEGGRRETQYF. DNA for the CDR3: TGTGCCAGCAGCGAGGGGGGAAGGCGGGAGACCCAGTACTTC. V usage is TRBV9 and J usage is TRBJ2-5, with D perhaps given as TRBD1 or TRBD2 (6 bases each). Trimming took 3 bases from V and 5 from J, leaving 14 bases between them. The CDR3 is made up of 14 amino acids. Per germline, CDR1 SGDLS and CDR2 YYNGEE.

For this clonotype: One end of the junction does not line up with germline, which may come from a read error. The chain joins TRBV7-9 to TRBJ2-7, with D possibly TRBD2 on 5 matching bases. The CDR3 extends over 17 amino acids. The V gene's germline CDR1 is SEHNR and CDR2 FQNEAQ (reference sequence). The CDR3 here is CASSVAPLGGFSYEQYF. The DNA of the CDR3 is TGTGCCAGCAGCGTAGCTCCCTTGGGCGGGTTCTCCTACGAGCAGTACTTC.

This clonotype was detected a few times. This chain connects TRBV20-1 to TRBJ1-4; D not certain. The CDR3 is made up of 14 amino acids. With 0 bases removed from V and 0 bases from J, the gap between germline ends came to 5 bases. Germline assignment: CDR1 DFQATT and CDR2 SNEGSKA (reference sequence). The CDR3 loop reads CSARDLATNEKLFF. The CDR3 region has the DNA TGCAGTGCTAGAGATCTGGCAACTAATGAAAAACTGTTTTTT.

This clonotype has a handful of counts. A read error may account for a junction end that differs from germline. The chain recombines TRBV10-2 with TRBJ2-6; 7 bases are a match to TRBD1. Germline V CDR1 and CDR2: WSHSY, SAAADI. The CDR3 spans 16 residues. DNA of the CDR3: TGTGCCAGCAGTGATAGGGGGCAACCAGGGGCCAACGTCCTGACTTTC. Residues: CASSDRGQPGANVLTF.

About this clonotype: A junction boundary mismatches the germline segment, possibly from a read error. The chain links TRBV7-2 to TRBJ2-2, with TRBD2 matching over 11 bases. CDR1 is SGHTA and CDR2 is FQGNSA in the germline V gene. The CDR3 is 17 amino acids. The CDR3 DNA reads as TGCGCCAGCAGCCAGATACTAGCGGGAGAGCACACCGGGGAGCTGTTTTTT. This sequence encodes CASSQILAGEHTGELFF.

The chain links TRBV25-1 to TRBJ2-7, with a tentative D call TRBD2 (7 bases). CDR1 and CDR2 (germline): MGHDK, SYGVNS. V was shortened by 8 bases and J by 6 bases, with 26 bases between the two germline ends. The CDR3 is 16 amino acids. The CDR3 sequence: CASAGTGRGSSSEQYF. The DNA of the CDR3 is TGTGCCAGCGCGGGGACGGGGAGGGGGAGTTCGAGCGAGCAGTACTTC.

This chain joins TRBV24-1 and TRBJ1-5, with TRBD1 as a possible D gene (6 bases). CDR1 and CDR2 from the germline V gene are KGHDR and SFDVKD. V was clipped by 11 bases and J by 3 bases, with 16 bases between them. This CDR3 is built from 14 residues. The CDR3 bases are TGTGCCAGCAGAAAATCAGGGGCCAATCAGCCCCAGCATTTT. Protein: CASRKSGANQPQHF.

This clonotype was counted a single time. V and J are TRBV10-3 and TRBJ1-3; TRBD1 aligns across 9 bases. After removal of 10 bases from V and 4 bases from J, the junction contained 5 bases not matched to a gene. The CDR3 contains 13 residues. Germline loops: CDR1 ENHRY, CDR2 SYGVKD. CDR3 coding DNA: TGTGCCACCAGGGACAGGGCAGGAAACACCATATATTTT. This encodes CATRDRAGNTIYF.

The chain is built from TRBV19 and TRBJ2-7, with D perhaps TRBD2 (5 bases). Deletions cut 3 bases from V and 2 bases from J, with 8 bases between. The germline gives CDR1 LNHDA, CDR2 SQIVND (reference sequence). CDR3 length: 13 residues. CDR3 sequence: CASSIGVPYEQYF. DNA for the CDR3: TGTGCCAGTAGTATCGGGGTTCCCTACGAGCAGTACTTC.

This clonotype was seen once. The J gene is TRBJ1-2, the V gene TRBV5-5; no clear D. CDR3 size: 14 residues. CDR1 is SGHKS and CDR2 is YYEKEE in the germline V gene (reference sequence). V dropped 0 bases and J dropped 8 bases, with 14 bases sitting between them. The CDR3 reads CASSLAGRHAGYTF. The CDR3 DNA sequence: TGTGCCAGCAGCTTGGCCGGGCGACATGCCGGCTACACCTTC. Together with reference TRBV5-5 and TRBJ1-2, the CDR3 gives the full variable domain: DAGVTQSPTHLIKTRGQQVTLRCSPISGHKSVSWYQQVLGQGPQFIFQYYEKEERGRGNFPDRFSARQFPNYSSELNVNALLLGDSALYLCASSLAGRHAGYTFGSGTRLTVV.

The chain joins TRBV7-9 to TRBJ2-5, with TRBD2 matching 9 bases. Germline V gene data show CDR1 as SEHNR and CDR2 as FQNEAQ (reference sequence). This CDR3 spans 14 amino acids. V shed 6 bases, J shed 4 bases, and the junction held 6 bases outside the gene matches. In DNA form, the CDR3 reads TGTGCCAGCAGTGACTCGACTAGCGGAGAGACCCAGTACTTC. Amino acids: CASSDSTSGETQYF. The entire variable domain, with the rest obtained from reference TRBV7-9 and TRBJ2-5, is as follows: DTGVSQNPRHKITKRGQNVTFRCDPISEHNRLYWYRQTLGQGPEFLTYFQNEAQLEKSRLLSDRFSAERPKGSFSTLEIQRTEQGDSAMYLCASSDSTSGETQYFGPGTRLLVL.

This clonotype showed up just a few times. This chain links TRBV9 with TRBJ1-2; no firm D call. There are 13 residues in the CDR3. V was cut by 7 bases and J by 0 bases, with 10 bases left in between. CDR1 SGDLS and CDR2 YYNGEE come from the germline V gene. The CDR3 DNA is TGTGCCAGCTCCACGGAAACTAACTATGGCTACACCTTC. Its protein is CASSTETNYGYTF.

This clonotype was detected many times. This chain links TRBV2 with TRBJ1-4; TRBD1 aligns across 7 bases. The trim removed 8 bases at V and 0 bases at J, leaving 6 bases unmatched. Germline CDR1 reads SNHLY; CDR2 reads FYNNEI. This CDR3 is built from 15 residues. The CDR3 DNA follows: TGTGCCAGCCTTCCCGACAGGGCAACTAATGAAAAACTGTTTTTT. This codes for CASLPDRATNEKLFF.

Notes on this clonotype: An end of the junction does not agree with germline; a read error may underlie this. This sequence joins TRBV29-1 and TRBJ2-6, with D possibly being TRBD1 or TRBD2 (5 bases each). CDR1 and CDR2 (germline): SQVTM, ANQGSEA. CDR3 length equals 12 residues. The CDR3 loop is CSVGGTMNTEAF. CDR3 DNA sequence: TGCAGCGTTGGAGGGACGATGAACACTGAAGCTTTC.

This clonotype was observed a few times. The V call is TRBV5-1, the J call TRBJ1-1, with D hard to call. V dropped 0 bases and J dropped 1 base, with 10 bases sitting between them. The CDR3 loop spans 15 amino acids. The germline gives CDR1 SGHRS, CDR2 YFSETQ. The CDR3 region is CASSLGPGTNTEAFF. CDR3 sequence (DNA): TGCGCCAGCAGCTTGGGCCCCGGAACGAACACTGAAGCTTTCTTT.

This clonotype was seen only a few times. The CDR3 loop is CASNLDGGKPQHF. DNA of the CDR3: TGTGCCAGCAACTTGGACGGGGGAAAGCCCCAGCATTTT. The J gene is TRBJ1-5, the V gene TRBV6-4; weak D call: TRBD1 (5 bases). This CDR3 region has 13 residues. Germline V lookup: CDR1 MRHNA, CDR2 SNTAGT. V lost 7 bases and J 8 bases, leaving 15 bases between the germline ends.

Comment on this clonotype: A read error is possible here, since a much larger clone lies one base away. The chain recombines TRBV7-6 with TRBJ1-2; TRBD1 aligns across 10 bases. J lost 7 bases, V lost 5 bases, and 10 bases had no gene match. Germline V CDR1 and CDR2: SGHVS, FNYEAQ. The CDR3 runs 15 residues. CDR3 sequence reads: CASSPDRGRRGGYTF. CDR3 coding DNA: TGTGCCAGCAGCCCTGACAGGGGGCGACGGGGTGGCTACACCTTC.